The clone carrying this T cell receptor (beta chain) was seen once. This specimen includes other DNA sequences encoding the same CDR3. The sample comes from a study of blood T cell repertoires in COVID-19. About the study: Specimens from acute and convalescent COVID-19 originated in the United States, Italy and Spain. Sample material is recorded as cDNA or gDNA derived from T cells, B-cell-depleted T cells, or PBMCs.

Per germline, CDR1 LGHDT and CDR2 YNNKEL (reference sequence). The CDR3 has 14 amino acids. Between the trimmed V and J ends, which lost 1 base and 4 bases, there was a span of 10 bases. Per the authors' pipeline: How many nucleated cells were present was estimated from reference gene primer amplification. Sequenced by immunoSEQ multiplex PCR; TCRdb stores in-frame clones only, minus some. V and J calls plus clone size are reproduced from that table; the DNA served to infer D and trimming. Of some 530,000 clones in the sample, approximately 86% were seen once. Enrollees, roughly 18 to 89 years old, lived in 24 US areas.

The source material was PBMCs or T cells enriched from blood (not recorded which). The rearrangement joins TRBV3-1 (or the pseudogene TRBV3-2) to TRBJ1-1; D not certain. The origin of this receptor is a woman aged 55-69 years who had recovered from COVID-19. The DNA for the CDR3 is TGTGCCAGCAGCCAAGGATCGGGTGGCACTGAAGCTTTCTTT. It specifies CASSQGSGGTEAFF.